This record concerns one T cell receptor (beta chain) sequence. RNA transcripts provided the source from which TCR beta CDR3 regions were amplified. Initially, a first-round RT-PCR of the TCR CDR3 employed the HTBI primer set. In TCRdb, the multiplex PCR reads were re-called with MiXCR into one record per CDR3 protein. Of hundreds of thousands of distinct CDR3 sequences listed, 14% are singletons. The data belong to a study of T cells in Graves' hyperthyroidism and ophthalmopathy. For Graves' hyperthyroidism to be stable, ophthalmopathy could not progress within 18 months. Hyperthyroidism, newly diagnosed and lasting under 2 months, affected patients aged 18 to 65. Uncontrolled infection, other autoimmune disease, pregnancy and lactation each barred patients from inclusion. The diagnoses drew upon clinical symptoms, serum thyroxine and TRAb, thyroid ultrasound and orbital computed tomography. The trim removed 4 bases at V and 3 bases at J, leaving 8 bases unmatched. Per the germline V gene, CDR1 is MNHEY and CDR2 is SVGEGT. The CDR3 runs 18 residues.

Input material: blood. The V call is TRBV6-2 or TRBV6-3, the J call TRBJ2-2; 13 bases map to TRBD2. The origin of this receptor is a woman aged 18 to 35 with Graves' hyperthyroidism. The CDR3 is CASSSGTSGTPHTGELFF. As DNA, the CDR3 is TGTGCCAGCAGTTCCGGGACTAGCGGGACTCCCCACACCGGGGAGCTGTTTTTT.